The clone carrying this T cell receptor beta chain has only one observation. Produced via immunoSEQ multiplex PCR; TCRdb's table is partial and in-frame only. The sample has roughly 300,000 clones; about nine tenths are singletons. The germline gives CDR1 SGHRS, CDR2 YFSETQ. CDR3 length equals 14 residues. The germline V and J ends were trimmed by 0 bases and 2 bases, with 7 bases remaining between them. The source of the sample is a study of blood T cell repertoires in COVID-19. The material sequenced was peripheral blood. The receptor's source is a young woman with COVID-19, enrolled during active disease. J is TRBJ2-3 and V is TRBV5-1; D uncertain. The CDR3 sequence: CASSLVQNTDTQYF. The CDR3 DNA reads as TGCGCCAGCAGCTTGGTACAGAACACAGATACGCAGTATTTT. Together with reference TRBV5-1 and TRBJ2-3, the CDR3 gives the full variable domain: KAGVTQTPRYLIKTRGQQVTLSCSPISGHRSVSWYQQTPGQGLQFLFEYFSETQRNKGNFPGRFSGRQFSNSRSEMNVSTLELGDSALYLCASSLVQNTDTQYFGPGTRLTVL.